A single sample gave rise to the 10 T cell receptor beta chains below, sequenced in a study of OX40 agonist ivuxolimab in advanced cancers. Assay used: immunoSEQ multiplex PCR; TCRdb lists only in-frame clones, some missing. The table includes tens of thousands of clones, more than 80% detected once. The sequences come from CD4+ or CD8+ T cells sorted from blood, collected in a trial of the OX40 agonist ivuxolimab. These receptor sequences come from an adult with an advanced solid tumor such as melanoma, head and neck, liver or kidney cancer.

The rearrangement links TRBV5-4 to TRBJ2-7; TRBD2 matches 7 bases. The CDR3 runs 13 residues. V lost 1 base to trimming and J lost 4 bases; unmatched junction nucleotides: 2. From germline, CDR1 is SGHNT and CDR2 YYREEE (reference sequence). DNA for the CDR3: TGTGCCAGCAGCTTGCGCGGGAGTTACGAGCAGTACTTC. Encoded protein: CASSLRGSYEQYF.

The chain combines TRBV6-1 with TRBJ2-1; D remains unclear. Trimming cost V 8 bases and J 1 base, with 9 bases left between them. Germline V gene sequence: CDR1 MNHNS, CDR2 SASEGT. The CDR3 extends over 13 amino acids. DNA for the CDR3: TGTGCCAGCCGGTCAAGGTCCTACAATGAGCAGTTCTTC. It is translated as CASRSRSYNEQFF.

This clone was seen just once. The chain is built from TRBV19 and TRBJ2-2; D uncertain. Germline V gene lookup returns CDR1 LNHDA and CDR2 SQIVND (reference sequence). V lost 6 bases and J 5 bases, leaving 7 bases between the germline ends. The CDR3 has 12 amino acids. The CDR3: CASRYGTGELFF. The DNA of the CDR3 is TGTGCCAGTAGGTACGGGACCGGGGAGCTGTTTTTT.

The V and J genes are TRBV25-1 and TRBJ2-3; no firm D call. This CDR3 has 10 amino acids. The germline gives CDR1 MGHDK, CDR2 SYGVNS. With 6 bases removed from V and 5 bases from J, the gap between germline ends came to 3 bases. CDR3 sequence: CASRGDTQYF. The DNA for the CDR3 is TGTGCCAGCAGAGGAGATACGCAGTATTTT.

CDR3 DNA: TGTGCCAGCACGAGGGGCCGGAATGAAAAACTGTTTTTT. This codes for CASTRGRNEKLFF. The chain recombines TRBV25-1 with TRBJ1-4; weak D call: TRBD1 (5 bases). Germline loops: CDR1 MGHDK, CDR2 SYGVNS. This CDR3 contains 13 residues. Trimming took off 7 bases at V and 5 bases at J, with 11 bases between the two ends. Filled out from reference TRBV25-1 and TRBJ1-4, the complete variable domain reads EADIYQTPRYLVIGTGKKITLECSQTMGHDKMYWYQQDPGMELHLIHYSYGVNSTEKGDLSSESTVSRIRTEHFPLTLESARPSHTSQYLCASTRGRNEKLFFGSGTQLSVL.

The rearrangement links TRBV19 to TRBJ2-1, with TRBD1 matching 10 bases. Germline V lookup: CDR1 LNHDA, CDR2 SQIVND (reference sequence). V trimming: 6 bases; J trimming: 1 base; junction bases outside the gene matches: 3. CDR3 length: 15 residues. The CDR3: CASSLGQGSYNEQFF. DNA of the CDR3: TGTGCCAGTAGCCTGGGACAGGGGTCCTACAATGAGCAGTTCTTC.

This rearrangement joins TRBV30 to TRBJ1-2, with D perhaps TRBD1 (5 bases). Germline V gene sequence: CDR1 GTSNPN, CDR2 SVGIG (reference sequence). The CDR3 runs to 13 residues. V gave up 5 bases and J gave up 6 bases, with 16 bases separating them. The CDR3 is CAWDSSGVDGYTF. DNA of the CDR3: TGTGCCTGGGACTCTTCGGGGGTAGATGGCTACACCTTC.

J is TRBJ2-7 and V is TRBV27; possibly TRBD2 for D (6 bases). This CDR3 region has 14 residues. Germline V CDR1 and CDR2: MNHEY, SMNVEV (reference sequence). V was trimmed by 4 bases and J by 0 bases, leaving 10 bases between them. The CDR3 sequence is CASSWTGVSYEQYF. Written as DNA, the CDR3 is TGTGCCAGCAGTTGGACGGGAGTCTCCTACGAGCAGTACTTC.

The chain uses TRBV11-3 and TRBJ2-6; D is undetermined. Trimming removed 1 base from V and 2 bases from J, with 6 bases in between. The CDR3 consists of 15 residues. Germline values: CDR1 SGHNT, CDR2 YENEEA. DNA of the CDR3: TGTGCCAGCAGCTTAGGCGGCGCTGGGGCCAACGTCCTGACTTTC. It specifies CASSLGGAGANVLTF. The full variable domain, rest sourced from reference TRBV11-3 and TRBJ2-6, is EAGVVQSPRYKIIEKKQPVAFWCNPISGHNTLYWYLQNLGQGPELLIRYENEEAVDDSQLPKDRFSAERLKGVDSTLKIQPAELGDSAVYLCASSLGGAGANVLTFGAGSRLTVL.

Note on this clone: In the same sample, other DNA sequences code for this CDR3. This chain uses TRBV5-1 with TRBJ2-7; possibly TRBD1 for D (6 bases). CDR1 and CDR2 (germline): SGHRS, YFSETQ. The CDR3 has 13 residues. Trimming pared 5 bases from V and 2 bases from J, leaving 11 bases between. The CDR3 here is CASSRDIAYEQYF. The CDR3 nucleotides are TGCGCCAGCAGTCGGGACATAGCCTACGAGCAGTACTTC. Together with reference TRBV5-1 and TRBJ2-7, the CDR3 gives the full variable domain: KAGVTQTPRYLIKTRGQQVTLSCSPISGHRSVSWYQQTPGQGLQFLFEYFSETQRNKGNFPGRFSGRQFSNSRSEMNVSTLELGDSALYLCASSRDIAYEQYFGPGTRLTVT.